This TCR beta chain was found in a study of early T cells in non-severe SARS-CoV-2 infection. Overall study context: Sequenced bulk RNA came from whole blood that was unsorted, and chains were unpaired.

Using its own MiXCR run on the 5' RACE reads, TCRdb lists one record per CDR3 protein. The sample lists around 94,000 distinct CDR3 sequences; about an eighth were seen once. Germline-derived CDR1 and CDR2 are SGHVS and FNYEAQ. Trimming cost V 5 bases and J 2 bases; bases outside gene matches: 5. This CDR3 has 15 residues. The sample consisted of whole blood. This clonotype originated in an adult who was a healthcare worker with PCR-confirmed SARS-CoV-2 infection or an uninfected control (not recorded which). J is TRBJ2-1 and V is TRBV7-6, with TRBD1 matching 8 bases. This CDR3 is CASSPRGRTYNEQFF. The CDR3 region has the DNA TGTGCCAGCAGCCCCAGGGGGCGAACCTACAATGAGCAGTTCTTC.